The clone carrying this T cell receptor (beta chain) was seen a few times. These data are taken from a study of blood T cell repertoires in COVID-19. The wider study: T cells, B-cell-depleted T cells, or PBMCs supplied cDNA or gDNA.

Per the original methods: It was from reference gene primer amplification that nucleated cell counts were estimated. Profiling relied on immunoSEQ multiplex PCR, and the TCRdb table lists in-frame clones only, not all of them. The V and J calls and clone size are taken from that table; D and trimming were inferred from the DNA. The sample has 130,000 or so clones, 70% to 90% seen once. The CDR3 extends over 17 amino acids. CDR1 is KGHSH and CDR2 is LQKENI in the germline V gene. V was pared by 4 bases and J by 6 bases, with 19 bases between. This TCR came from a woman aged 55-70 years with acute or convalescent COVID-19. The specimen sequenced was peripheral blood. This chain uses TRBV18 with TRBJ1-6; tentative D call: TRBD1 (5 bases). The CDR3 DNA reads as TGTGCCAGCTCACTAAGACAGATGGTGGCGTCTAATTCACCCCTCCACTTT. It encodes CASSLRQMVASNSPLHF.